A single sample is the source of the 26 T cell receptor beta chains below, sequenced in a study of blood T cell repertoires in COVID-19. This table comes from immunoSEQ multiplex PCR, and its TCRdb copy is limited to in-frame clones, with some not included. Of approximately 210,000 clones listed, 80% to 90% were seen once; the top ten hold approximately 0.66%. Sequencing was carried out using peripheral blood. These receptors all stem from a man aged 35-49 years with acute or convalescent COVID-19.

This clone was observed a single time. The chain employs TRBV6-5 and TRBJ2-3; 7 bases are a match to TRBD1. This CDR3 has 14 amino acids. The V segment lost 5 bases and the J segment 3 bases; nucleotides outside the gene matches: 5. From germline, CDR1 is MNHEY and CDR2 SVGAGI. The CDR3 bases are TGTGCCAGCAGTCGACAGGGTTATACAGATACGCAGTATTTT. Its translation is CASSRQGYTDTQYF.

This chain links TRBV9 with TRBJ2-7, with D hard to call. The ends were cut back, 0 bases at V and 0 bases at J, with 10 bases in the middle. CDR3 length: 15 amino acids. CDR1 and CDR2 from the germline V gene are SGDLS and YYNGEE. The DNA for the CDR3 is TGTGCCAGCAGCGTAGGGAGCGTAGGCTCCTACGAGCAGTACTTC. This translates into CASSVGSVGSYEQYF.

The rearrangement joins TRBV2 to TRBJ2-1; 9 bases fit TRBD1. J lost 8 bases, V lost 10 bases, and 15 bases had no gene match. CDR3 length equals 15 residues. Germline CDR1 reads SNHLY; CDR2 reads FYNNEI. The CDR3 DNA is TGTGCCACCACTACCGGAGGACAGGGGAGCGATGAGCAGTTCTTC. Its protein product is CATTTGGQGSDEQFF.

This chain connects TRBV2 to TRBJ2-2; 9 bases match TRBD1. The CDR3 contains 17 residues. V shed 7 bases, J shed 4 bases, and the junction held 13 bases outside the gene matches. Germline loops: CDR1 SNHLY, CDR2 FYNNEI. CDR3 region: CASTFGQGLTGTGELFF. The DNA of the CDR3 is TGTGCCAGCACCTTTGGACAGGGGCTGACGGGCACCGGGGAGCTGTTTTTT.

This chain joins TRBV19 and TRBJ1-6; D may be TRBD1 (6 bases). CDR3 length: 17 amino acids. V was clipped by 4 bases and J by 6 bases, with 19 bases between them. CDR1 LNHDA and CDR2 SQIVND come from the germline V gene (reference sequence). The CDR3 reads CASSRGQTGISNSPLHF. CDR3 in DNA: TGTGCCAGTAGTAGGGGGCAGACAGGTATCTCTAATTCACCCCTCCACTTT.

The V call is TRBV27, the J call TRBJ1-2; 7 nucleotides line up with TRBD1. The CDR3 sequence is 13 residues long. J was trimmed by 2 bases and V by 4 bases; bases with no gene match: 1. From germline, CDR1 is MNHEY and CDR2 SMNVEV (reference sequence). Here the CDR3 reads CASSSGQNYGYTF. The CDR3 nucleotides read TGTGCCAGCAGTTCGGGACAGAACTATGGCTACACCTTC.

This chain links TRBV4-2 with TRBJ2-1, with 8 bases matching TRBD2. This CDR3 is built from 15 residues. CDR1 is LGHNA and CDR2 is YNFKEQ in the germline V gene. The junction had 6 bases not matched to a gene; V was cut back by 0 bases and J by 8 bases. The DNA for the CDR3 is TGTGCCAGCAGCCAAGATCGGGGGGGGCCAGATGAGCAGTTCTTC. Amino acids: CASSQDRGGPDEQFF.

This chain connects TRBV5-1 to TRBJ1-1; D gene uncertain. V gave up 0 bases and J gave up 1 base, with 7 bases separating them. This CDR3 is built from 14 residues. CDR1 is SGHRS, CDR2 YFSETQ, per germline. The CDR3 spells CASSLGRSNTEAFF. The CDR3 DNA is TGCGCCAGCAGCTTGGGCAGATCGAACACTGAAGCTTTCTTT.

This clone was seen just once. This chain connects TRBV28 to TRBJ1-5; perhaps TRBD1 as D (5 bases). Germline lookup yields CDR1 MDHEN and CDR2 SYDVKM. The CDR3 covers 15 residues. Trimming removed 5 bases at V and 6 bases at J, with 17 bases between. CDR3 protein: CASSVIPGVTQPQHF. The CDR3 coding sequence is TGTGCCAGCAGTGTAATACCGGGGGTGACTCAGCCCCAGCATTTT. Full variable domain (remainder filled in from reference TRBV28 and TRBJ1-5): DVKVTQSSRYLVKRTGEKVFLECVQDMDHENMFWYRQDPGLGLRLIYFSYDVKMKEKGDIPEGYSVSREKKERFSLILESASTNQTSMYLCASSVIPGVTQPQHFGDGTRLSIL.

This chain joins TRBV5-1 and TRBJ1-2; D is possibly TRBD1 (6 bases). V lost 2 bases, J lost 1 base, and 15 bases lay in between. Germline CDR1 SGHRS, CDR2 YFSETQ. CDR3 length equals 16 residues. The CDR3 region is CASSFTAGAVNYGYTF. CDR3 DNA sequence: TGCGCCAGCAGCTTCACCGCGGGGGCGGTTAACTATGGCTACACCTTC. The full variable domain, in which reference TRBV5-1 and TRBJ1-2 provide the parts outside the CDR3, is KAGVTQTPRYLIKTRGQQVTLSCSPISGHRSVSWYQQTPGQGLQFLFEYFSETQRNKGNFPGRFSGRQFSNSRSEMNVSTLELGDSALYLCASSFTAGAVNYGYTFGSGTRLTVV.

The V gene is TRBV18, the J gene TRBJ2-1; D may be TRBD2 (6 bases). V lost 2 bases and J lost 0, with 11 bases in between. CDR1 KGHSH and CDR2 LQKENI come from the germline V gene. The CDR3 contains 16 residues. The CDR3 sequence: CASSPGRESSYNEQFF. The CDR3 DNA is TGTGCCAGCTCACCAGGCCGGGAGAGCTCCTACAATGAGCAGTTCTTC.

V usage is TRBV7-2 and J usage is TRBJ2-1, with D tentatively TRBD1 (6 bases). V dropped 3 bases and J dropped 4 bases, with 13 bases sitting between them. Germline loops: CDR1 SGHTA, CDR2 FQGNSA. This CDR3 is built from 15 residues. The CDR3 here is CASSLGAAAYNEQFF. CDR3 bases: TGTGCCAGCAGCTTGGGGGCGGCGGCATACAATGAGCAGTTCTTC.

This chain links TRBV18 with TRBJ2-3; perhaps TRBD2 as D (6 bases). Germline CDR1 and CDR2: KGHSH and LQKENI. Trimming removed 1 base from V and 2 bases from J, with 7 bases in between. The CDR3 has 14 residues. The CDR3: CASSPRGATDTQYF. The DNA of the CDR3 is TGTGCCAGCTCACCACGCGGGGCCACAGATACGCAGTATTTT.

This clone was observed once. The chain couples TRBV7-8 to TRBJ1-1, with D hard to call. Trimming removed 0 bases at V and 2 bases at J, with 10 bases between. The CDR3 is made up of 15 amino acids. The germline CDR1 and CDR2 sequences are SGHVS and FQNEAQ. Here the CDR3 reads CASSLAVAVNTEAFF. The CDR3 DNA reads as TGTGCCAGCAGCTTAGCGGTGGCAGTTAACACTGAAGCTTTCTTT.

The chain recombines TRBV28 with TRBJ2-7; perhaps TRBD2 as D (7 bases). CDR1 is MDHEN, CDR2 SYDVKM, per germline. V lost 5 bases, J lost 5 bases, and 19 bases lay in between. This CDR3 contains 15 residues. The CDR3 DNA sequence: TGTGCCAGCAGTCTCCTGGGGGGGCGATTTGACGAGCAGTACTTC. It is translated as CASSLLGGRFDEQYF.

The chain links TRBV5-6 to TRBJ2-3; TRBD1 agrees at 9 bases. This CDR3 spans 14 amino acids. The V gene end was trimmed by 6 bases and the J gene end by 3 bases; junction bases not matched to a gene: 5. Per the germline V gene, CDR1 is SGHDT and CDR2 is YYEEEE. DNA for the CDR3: TGTGCCAGCACCATGACAGGGGGAACAGATACGCAGTATTTT. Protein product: CASTMTGGTDTQYF.

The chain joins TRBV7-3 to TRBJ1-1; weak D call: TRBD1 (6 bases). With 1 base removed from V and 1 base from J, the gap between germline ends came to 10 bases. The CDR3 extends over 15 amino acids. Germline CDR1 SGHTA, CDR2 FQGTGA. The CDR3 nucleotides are TGTGCCAGCAGCTTAATGGGGGCGAAGAACACTGAAGCTTTCTTT. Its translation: CASSLMGAKNTEAFF.

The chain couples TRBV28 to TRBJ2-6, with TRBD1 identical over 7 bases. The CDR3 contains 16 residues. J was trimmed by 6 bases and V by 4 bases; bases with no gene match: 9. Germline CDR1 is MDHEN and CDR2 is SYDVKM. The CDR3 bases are TGTGCCAGCAGTTCGACTCCAGGGGGAAAGGCCAACGTCCTGACTTTC. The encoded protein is CASSSTPGGKANVLTF.

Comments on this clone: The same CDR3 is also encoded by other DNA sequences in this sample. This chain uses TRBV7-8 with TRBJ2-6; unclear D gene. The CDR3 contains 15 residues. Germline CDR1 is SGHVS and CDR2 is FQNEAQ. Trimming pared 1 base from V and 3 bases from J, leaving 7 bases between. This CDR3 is CASSLGSSGANVLTF. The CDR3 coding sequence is TGTGCCAGCAGCTTAGGGTCCAGTGGGGCCAACGTCCTGACTTTC.

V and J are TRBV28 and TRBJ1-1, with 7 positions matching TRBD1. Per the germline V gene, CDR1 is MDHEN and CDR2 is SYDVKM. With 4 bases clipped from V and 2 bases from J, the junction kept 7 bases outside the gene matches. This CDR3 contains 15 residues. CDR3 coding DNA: TGTGCCAGCAGTTCTCCGTCAGGGGGAAACACTGAAGCTTTCTTT. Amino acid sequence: CASSSPSGGNTEAFF.

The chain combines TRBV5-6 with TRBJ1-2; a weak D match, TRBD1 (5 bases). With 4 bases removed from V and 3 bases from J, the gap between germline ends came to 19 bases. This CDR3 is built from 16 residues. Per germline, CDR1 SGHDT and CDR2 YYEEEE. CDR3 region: CASSPSKDMIDYGYTF. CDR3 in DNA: TGTGCCAGCAGCCCATCGAAGGACATGATTGACTATGGCTACACCTTC.

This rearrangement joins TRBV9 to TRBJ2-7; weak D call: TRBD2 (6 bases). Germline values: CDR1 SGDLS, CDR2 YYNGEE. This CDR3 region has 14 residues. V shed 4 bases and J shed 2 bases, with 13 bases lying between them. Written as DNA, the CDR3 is TGTGCCAGCAGCAGCGGGTCCCCACCCTACGAGCAGTACTTC. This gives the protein CASSSGSPPYEQYF.

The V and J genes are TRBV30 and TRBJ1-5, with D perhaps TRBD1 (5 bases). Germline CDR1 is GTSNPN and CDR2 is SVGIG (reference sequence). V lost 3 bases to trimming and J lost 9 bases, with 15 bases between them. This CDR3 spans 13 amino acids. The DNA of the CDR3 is TGTGCCTGGAGCTCTATACCCGGGGGGCCCCAGCATTTT. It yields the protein CAWSSIPGGPQHF.

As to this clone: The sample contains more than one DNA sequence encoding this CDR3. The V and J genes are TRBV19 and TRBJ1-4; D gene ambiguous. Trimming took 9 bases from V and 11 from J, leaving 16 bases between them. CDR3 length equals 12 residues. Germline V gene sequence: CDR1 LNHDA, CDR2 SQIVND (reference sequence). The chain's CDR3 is CASMTPPGKLFF. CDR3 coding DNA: TGTGCCAGCATGACACCGCCTGGGAAACTGTTTTTT.

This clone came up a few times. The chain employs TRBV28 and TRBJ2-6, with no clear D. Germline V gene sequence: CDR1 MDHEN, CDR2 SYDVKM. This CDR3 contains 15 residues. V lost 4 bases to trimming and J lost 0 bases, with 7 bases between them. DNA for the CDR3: TGTGCCAGCAGTTATCACGGCTCTGGGGCCAACGTCCTGACTTTC. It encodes CASSYHGSGANVLTF.

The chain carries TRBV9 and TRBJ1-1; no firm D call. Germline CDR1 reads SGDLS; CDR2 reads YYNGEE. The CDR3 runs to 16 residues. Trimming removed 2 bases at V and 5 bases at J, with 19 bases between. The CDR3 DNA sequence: TGTGCCAGCAGCGTCGCGGGGTCCTTAGTCGGGACTGAAGCTTTCTTT. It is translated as CASSVAGSLVGTEAFF.